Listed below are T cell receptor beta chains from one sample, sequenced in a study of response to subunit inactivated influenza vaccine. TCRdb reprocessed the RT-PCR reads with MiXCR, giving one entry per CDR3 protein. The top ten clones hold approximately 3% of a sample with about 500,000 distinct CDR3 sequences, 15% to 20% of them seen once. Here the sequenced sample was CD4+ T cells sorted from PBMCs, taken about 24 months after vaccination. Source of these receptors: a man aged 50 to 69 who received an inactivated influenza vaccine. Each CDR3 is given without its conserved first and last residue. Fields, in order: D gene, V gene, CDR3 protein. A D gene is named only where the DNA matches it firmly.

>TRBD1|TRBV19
ASSLRPGTGAEAF
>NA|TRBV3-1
ASSPRQTTNEKLF
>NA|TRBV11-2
ASSMRGTPNTGELF
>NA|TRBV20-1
CARDWRRGRTYNEQF
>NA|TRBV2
ASSEALRDQPQH
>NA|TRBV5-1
ASSSTQPGDPEQY
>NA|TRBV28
ASSFQPNQPQH
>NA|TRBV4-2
VSSQAPGREQY
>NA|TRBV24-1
ATSDSTPSSYNEQF
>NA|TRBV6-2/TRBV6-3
GVQGTLNTEAF
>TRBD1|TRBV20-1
SASPRTGGHQPQH
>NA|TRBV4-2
ASSQVFQTNTGELF
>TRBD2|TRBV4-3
ASSQRVGLATDTQY
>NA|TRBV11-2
ASSLVLSGLAKNIQY
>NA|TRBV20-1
SARGPGSANTGELF
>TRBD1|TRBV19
ASSPLGTGLAGNEQF
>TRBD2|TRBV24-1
ATSDFRLAEQF
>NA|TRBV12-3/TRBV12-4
ASSARDPGIGSPLH
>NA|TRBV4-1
ASSTTPNQPQH
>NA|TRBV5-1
ASSFLRGPNYEQY
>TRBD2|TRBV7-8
ASSLGVRLAGSDTQY
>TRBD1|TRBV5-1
ASSLSPGQGNTEAF
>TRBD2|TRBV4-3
ASSQPTSGANTGELF
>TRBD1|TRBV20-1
SATGQGLSSTDTQY
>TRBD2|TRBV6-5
ASSLAGKEYEQY
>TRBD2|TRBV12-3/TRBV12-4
ASSFFLAGAGVAKNIQY
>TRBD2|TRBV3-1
ASSQGRLAGVWTDTGELF
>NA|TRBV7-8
ASSLVAMGWELF
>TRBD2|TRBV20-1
SARSGRFTDTQY
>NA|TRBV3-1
ASSQRSIAETQY
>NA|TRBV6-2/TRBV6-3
ASQPLSGQGSEQY
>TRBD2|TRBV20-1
SAELPGTTYEQY
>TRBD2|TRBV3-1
ASSPRTSGGETQY
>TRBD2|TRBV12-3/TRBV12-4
ASSLSGTSGYEQY
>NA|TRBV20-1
SARTGLIRTEAF
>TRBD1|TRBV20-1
SASPGQSNTEAF
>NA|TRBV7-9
ASSLVLSEQF
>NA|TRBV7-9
ASSPGTLNEKLF
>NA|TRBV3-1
ASRSRGALKETQY
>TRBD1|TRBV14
ASSQETGVSPLH
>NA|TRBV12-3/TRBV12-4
ASSSHGSTDTQY
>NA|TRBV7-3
ASSLNTRETQY
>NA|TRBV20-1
SARRSDRTYEQY
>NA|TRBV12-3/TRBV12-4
ATYNMDAEKEAF
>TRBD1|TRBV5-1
ASSGDSSTDTQY
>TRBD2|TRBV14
ASSQGQTSGSKDTQY
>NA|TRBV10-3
AISTPTEGYGYT
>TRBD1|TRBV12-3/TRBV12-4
ATRDGDRGLVWNTGELF